This entry concerns a single T cell receptor beta chain. This CDR3 has 15 residues. Germline loops: CDR1 MGHRA, CDR2 YSYEKL. V was trimmed by 4 bases and J by 0 bases, leaving 12 bases between them. This sample was included in a study of T cells after somatic rescue of genetic block. Clones were sequenced by immunoSEQ multiplex PCR, and TCRdb holds only the in-frame ones, with some missing. The profile covers roughly 120,000 clones, with around 90% appearing a single time and approximately 1.4% taken by the ten largest. The material sequenced was peripheral blood mononuclear cells (PBMCs). The V call is TRBV4-1, the J call TRBJ1-1; D unresolved. The origin of this receptor is a woman younger than 30. The CDR3 DNA is TGCGCCAGCAGCCTATCCTGGAACATGAACACTGAAGCTTTCTTT. Translated: CASSLSWNMNTEAFF.